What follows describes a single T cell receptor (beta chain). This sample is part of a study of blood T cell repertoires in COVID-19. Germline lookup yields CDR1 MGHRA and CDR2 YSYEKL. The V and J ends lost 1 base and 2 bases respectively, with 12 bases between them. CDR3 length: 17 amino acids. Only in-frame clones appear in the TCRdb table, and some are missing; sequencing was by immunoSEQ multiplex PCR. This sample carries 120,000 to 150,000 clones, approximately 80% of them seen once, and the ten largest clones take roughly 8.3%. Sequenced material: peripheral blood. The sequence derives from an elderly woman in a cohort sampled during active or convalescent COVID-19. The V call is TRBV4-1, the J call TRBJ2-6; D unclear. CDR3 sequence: CASSQGPGAAGANVLTF. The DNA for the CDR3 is TGCGCCAGCAGCCAAGGCCCCGGAGCCGCTGGGGCCAACGTCCTGACTTTC.